This T cell receptor (beta chain) came from a study of T and B cells in COVID-19 patients. On the study more broadly: COVID-19 patients gave peripheral blood either during active infection or after recovery.

This clonotype was seen ten or more times. Its specificity is not known. Blood genomic DNA input for TRB amplification was about 250-500 ng. The germline V and J ends were trimmed by 5 bases and 3 bases, with 11 bases remaining between them. Germline-derived CDR1 and CDR2 are SGHVS and FNYEAQ. This CDR3 contains 13 residues. BIOMED2 TRB-A/B primer pools were used in multiplex TRB PCR. TCRdb ran MiXCR on the multiplex PCR reads and lists one entry per CDR3 protein. The sample has nearly 15,000 distinct CDR3 sequences; 25% to 35% are singletons. Overall study results and limits: Early severe-case samples and blood from mildly ill patients during symptoms were in short supply.

This clonotype was sampled from a human donor who had recovered from COVID-19. The chain combines TRBV7-6 with TRBJ2-7; possible D gene TRBD1, 5 bases. Sequenced: blood. In DNA, the CDR3 is TGTGCCAGCAGCCCTATGGGGCTCTACGAGCAGTACTTC. It is translated as CASSPMGLYEQYF.